A selection of T cell receptor beta chains follows, all from one sample in a study of cytomegalovirus exposure and HLA in healthy donors. The assay was immunoSEQ multiplex PCR, and TCRdb's table has in-frame clones only and misses some. The sample has around 99,000 clones, approximately 81% seen once; the top ten hold 2.2%. The sequencing input was PBMCs. The receptors derive from a woman aged 25 to 39 in good health and CMV-seronegative. CDR3s include the opening cysteine and the closing phenylalanine or tryptophan. D genes are given only for firm matches.

d_call: .; v_call: TRBV5-1; cdr3_aa: CASSLDPGNVFGYTF
d_call: TRBD2; v_call: TRBV10-1; cdr3_aa: CASSASGTYNEQFF
d_call: TRBD2; v_call: TRBV9; cdr3_aa: CASSPQAGGSNEQFF
d_call: TRBD2; v_call: TRBV5-1; cdr3_aa: CASSSARAGVQETQYF
d_call: TRBD1; v_call: TRBV30; cdr3_aa: CAWSRGGAGANVLTF
d_call: .; v_call: TRBV5-5; cdr3_aa: CASSLGPTGRDEQFF
d_call: .; v_call: TRBV13; cdr3_aa: CASSLSGSEQYF
d_call: .; v_call: TRBV27; cdr3_aa: CASCPLLAVSDTQYF
d_call: .; v_call: TRBV14; cdr3_aa: CASSQVSLYEQYF
d_call: TRBD2; v_call: TRBV9; cdr3_aa: CASSVATSAGELFF
d_call: .; v_call: TRBV6-6; cdr3_aa: CASKTGNTEAFF
d_call: .; v_call: TRBV6-5; cdr3_aa: CASSSRPDSPLHF
d_call: TRBD2; v_call: TRBV5-1; cdr3_aa: CASSFRGEETQYF